One and the same sample provided the 14 T cell receptor beta chains below, sequenced in a study of OX40 agonist ivuxolimab in advanced cancers. The method was immunoSEQ multiplex PCR; TCRdb's version includes in-frame clones alone and lacks a portion of them. Here the sample spans just under 65,000 clones, roughly four fifths being singletons. Sequenced material: CD4+ or CD8+ T cells sorted from blood, taken in a trial of the OX40 agonist ivuxolimab. The source is an adult with an advanced solid tumor such as melanoma, head and neck, liver or kidney cancer.

This chain uses TRBV19 with TRBJ2-2; 9 bases are a match to TRBD1. Germline CDR1 LNHDA, CDR2 SQIVND (reference sequence). The CDR3 is 15 amino acids. The trim removed 5 bases at V and 3 bases at J, leaving 4 bases unmatched. The CDR3 region has the DNA TGTGCCAGTAGTGGCCGGGACAGGGACACCGGGGAGCTGTTTTTT. This codes for CASSGRDRDTGELFF. The full variable domain, its missing parts supplied by reference TRBV19 and TRBJ2-2, is DGGITQSPKYLFRKEGQNVTLSCEQNLNHDAMYWYRQDPGQGLRLIYYSQIVNDFQKGDIAEGYSVSREKKESFPLTVTSAQKNPTAFYLCASSGRDRDTGELFFGEGSRLTVL.

The rearrangement joins TRBV4-1 to TRBJ2-3; no clear D. Looked up from germline, CDR1 is MGHRA and CDR2 is YSYEKL. This CDR3 spans 17 amino acids. V was clipped by 2 bases and J by 3 bases, with 18 bases between them. CDR3 sequence: CASSQNAGPLTTDTQYF. CDR3 nucleotides: TGCGCCAGCAGCCAAAACGCAGGCCCCTTGACGACAGATACGCAGTATTTT.

V is TRBV29-1 and J is TRBJ1-1; TRBD1 matches 10 bases. Germline-derived CDR1 and CDR2 are SQVTM and ANQGSEA. This CDR3 has 13 residues. Losses at the gene ends were 7 bases for V and 5 bases for J; bases not matched to a gene: 7. The CDR3, as DNA: TGCAGCGCCGAACTGGACAGGGGGACTGAAGCTTTCTTT. It yields the protein CSAELDRGTEAFF. Drawing the rest from reference TRBV29-1 and TRBJ1-1, the complete variable domain is SAVISQKPSRDICQRGTSLTIQCQVDSQVTMMFWYRQQPGQSLTLIATANQGSEATYESGFVIDKFPISRPNLTFSTLTVSNMSPEDSSIYLCSAELDRGTEAFFGQGTRLTVV.

This clone was detected many times. The chain uses TRBV5-6 and TRBJ2-7, with a weak D call TRBD1 (6 bases). The V gene's germline CDR1 is SGHDT and CDR2 YYEEEE. V was cut by 3 bases and J by 4 bases, with 14 bases left in between. This CDR3 comprises 14 residues. CDR3 nucleotides: TGTGCCAGCAGCTCGGTACAGGGATCTTACGAGCAGTACTTC. Translation gives CASSSVQGSYEQYF.

This clone was detected only once. The chain joins TRBV4-2 to TRBJ2-1, with TRBD2 matching 12 bases. In germline, CDR1 is LGHNA, CDR2 YNFKEQ. The ends lost 3 bases at V and 4 bases at J; junction bases unmatched: 7. CDR3 length: 17 residues. The CDR3 reads CASSHFSSGGGYNEQFF. The CDR3 coding sequence is TGTGCCAGCAGCCACTTTTCTAGCGGGGGGGGATACAATGAGCAGTTCTTC.

This rearrangement joins TRBV5-6 to TRBJ2-3; D is perhaps TRBD1 or TRBD2 (6 bases each). V dropped 0 bases and J dropped 3 bases, with 11 bases sitting between them. Germline V CDR1 and CDR2: SGHDT, YYEEEE. The CDR3 loop spans 15 amino acids. The CDR3 region has the DNA TGTGCCAGCAGCTTGGTCGGGGGCGGGACAGATACGCAGTATTTT. Translated, it gives CASSLVGGGTDTQYF.

This clone was observed a handful of times. The gene calls are TRBV12-5 and TRBJ2-5, with D uncertain. V lost 6 bases, J lost 5 bases, and 10 bases lay in between. CDR1 and CDR2 (germline): LGHNT, FRNRAP. This CDR3 is built from 12 residues. The CDR3 region is CASGLYRETQYF. The CDR3 DNA sequence: TGTGCTAGTGGCCTGTATCGGGAGACCCAGTACTTC.

The chain uses TRBV4-1 and TRBJ1-5; D is uncertain. This CDR3 is 15 amino acids long. V was shortened by 0 bases and J by 3 bases, with 9 bases between the two germline ends. Germline CDR1 MGHRA, CDR2 YSYEKL. This CDR3 is CASSQEQASNQPQHF. DNA for the CDR3: TGCGCCAGCAGCCAAGAGCAGGCCTCCAATCAGCCCCAGCATTTT.

This clone has ten or more counts. The same CDR3 arises from other DNA sequences in this sample as well. The chain is built from TRBV5-1 and TRBJ2-7; D is unclear. Germline assignment: CDR1 SGHRS and CDR2 YFSETQ. CDR3 length: 11 amino acids. With 0 bases removed from V and 6 bases from J, the gap between germline ends came to 4 bases. The CDR3 sequence: CASSLGPEQYF. In DNA form, the CDR3 reads TGCGCCAGCAGCTTGGGTCCCGAGCAGTACTTC.

This clone has only a few counts. This chain uses TRBV9 with TRBJ1-1; a weak D match, TRBD1 (5 bases). CDR1 and CDR2 from the germline V gene are SGDLS and YYNGEE. V lost 0 bases and J 2 bases, leaving 8 bases between the germline ends. The length of the CDR3 is 14 residues. The CDR3: CASSVGGVNTEAFF. CDR3 coding DNA: TGTGCCAGCAGCGTAGGGGGGGTAAACACTGAAGCTTTCTTT. The complete variable domain, with remaining parts taken from reference TRBV9 and TRBJ1-1, reads DSGVTQTPKHLITATGQRVTLRCSPRSGDLSVYWYQQSLDQGLQFLIQYYNGEERAKGNILERFSAQQFPDLHSELNLSSLELGDSALYFCASSVGGVNTEAFFGQGTRLTVV.

CDR3 region: CASSRKPGQLPGEQFF. CDR3 DNA sequence: TGTGCCAGCAGCCGAAAACCGGGACAGCTCCCCGGGGAGCAGTTCTTC. The chain uses TRBV21-1 and TRBJ2-1; the table's TRBD1 call for D was not verified on the DNA. TRBV21-1 is tagged as a pseudogene. This CDR3 contains 16 residues.

V and J are TRBV5-1 and TRBJ1-4, with TRBD1 matching over 7 bases. The junction had 8 bases not matched to a gene; V was cut back by 5 bases and J by 4 bases. Germline V gene data show CDR1 as SGHRS and CDR2 as YFSETQ. CDR3 size: 15 residues. The CDR3 DNA reads TGCGCCAGCAGGCAGATGGGGACAGTTAATGAAAAACTGTTTTTT. This translates into CASRQMGTVNEKLFF.

This rearrangement joins TRBV28 to TRBJ1-6; D is ambiguous. The CDR3 has 15 residues. Per the germline V gene, CDR1 is MDHEN and CDR2 is SYDVKM. Between the trimmed V and J ends, which lost 6 bases and 0 bases, there was a span of 9 bases. The CDR3 coding sequence is TGTGCCAGCAGGGACGTGAGCTCCTATAATTCACCCCTCCACTTT. It codes for CASRDVSSYNSPLHF.

The chain combines TRBV6-5 with TRBJ1-2; a possible D gene is TRBD1 (5 bases). V was pared by 4 bases and J by 5 bases, with 17 bases between. Looked up from germline, CDR1 is MNHEY and CDR2 is SVGAGI. This CDR3 spans 15 amino acids. The CDR3 protein is CASSWDSGADYGYTF. CDR3 bases: TGTGCCAGCAGTTGGGACTCTGGGGCGGATTATGGCTACACCTTC.